This T cell receptor (beta chain) was captured by sequencing in a study of blood T cell repertoires in COVID-19. Study background: The samples span acute and convalescent COVID-19 from the United States, Italy and Spain. T cells, B-cell-depleted T cells, or PBMCs supplied cDNA or gDNA.

The CDR3 sequence is 13 residues long. The V gene end was trimmed by 9 bases and the J gene end by 5 bases; junction bases not matched to a gene: 10. Per germline, CDR1 ENHRY and CDR2 SYGVKD. Per the authors' pipeline: Reference gene primer amplification in the assay estimated nucleated cell counts. This table comes from immunoSEQ multiplex PCR, and its TCRdb copy is limited to in-frame clones, with some not included. V, J and clone size derive from that table, while D and trimming were established from the DNA sequence. The sample lists some 150,000 clones, about 79% occurring once. The chain is built from TRBV10-3 and TRBJ2-7; 7 bases agree with TRBD1. This TCR was recovered from a woman between 45 and 60 years old with acute or convalescent COVID-19. Material: peripheral blood. CDR3: CAIRGDRVNEQYF. CDR3 nucleotide sequence: TGTGCCATTCGCGGCGACAGGGTCAACGAGCAGTACTTC.